This T cell receptor (beta chain) was captured by sequencing in a study of CD8 T cells in ankylosing spondylitis. TCRdb re-called the 5' RACE reads with MiXCR, one entry per CDR3 protein. Here the sample spans 150,000 to 200,000 distinct CDR3 sequences, roughly 20% being singletons. This CDR3 comprises 12 residues. V was pared by 0 bases and J by 8 bases, with 6 bases between. Germline V lookup: CDR1 SGDLS, CDR2 YYNGEE. Study-wide results and caveats: Seemingly distinctive of ankylosing spondylitis blood was a TCR beta motif formed by eight highly homologous variants. Earlier work had already found some motif variants in reactive arthritis synovial fluid and blood. Disease-linked clones reportedly showed significant enrichment in matched ankylosing spondylitis synovial fluid.

This clonotype came up many times. Its antigen is currently unknown. The sequence came from a male donor aged 5-29 years with ankylosing spondylitis or in good health (not recorded which). Source material: blood, either unsorted or a sorted T cell fraction (not recorded which). The rearrangement links TRBV9 to TRBJ2-1, with D hard to call. The CDR3 DNA sequence: TGTGCCAGCAGCGTAGGTGTAGATGAGCAGTTCTTC. Amino acids: CASSVGVDEQFF.